The 17 T cell receptor beta chains presented below share a single source sample, sequenced in a study of blood T cells in healthy people across ages. PCR was performed a second time for roughly 7 to 11 cycles using a sample-barcoded 5' primer and a J-beta primer mix. Via MiXCR, TCRdb re-called the 5' RACE reads, giving one row per CDR3 protein. The sample lists 540,000 or so distinct CDR3 sequences; roughly 43% were seen once. The sample was blood. Source of these receptors: a man older than 75 in good health.

This chain uses TRBV29-1 with TRBJ2-1, with D possibly being TRBD1 (5 bases). This CDR3 has 17 amino acids. The V and J ends lost 1 base and 6 bases respectively, with 22 bases between them. In germline, CDR1 is SQVTM, CDR2 ANQGSEA. CDR3 DNA sequence: TGCAGCGTTGAAGGGCGTATGGGGCGGAAATCCGGCAATGAGCAGTTCTTC. Translated, it gives CSVEGRMGRKSGNEQFF.

This clonotype was observed at least ten times. The gene calls are TRBV6-6 and TRBJ1-2, with TRBD1 matching 7 bases. The V gene end was trimmed by 3 bases and the J gene end by 2 bases; junction bases not matched to a gene: 6. The germline V gene has CDR1 MNHNY and CDR2 SVGAGI (reference sequence). This CDR3 contains 15 residues. CDR3 nucleotides: TGTGCCAGCAGTTATCAAGCAGGGGGGAACTATGGCTACACCTTC. It codes for CASSYQAGGNYGYTF.

This chain links TRBV20-1 with TRBJ1-5, with D unresolved. The CDR3 has 15 residues. The V and J ends lost 0 bases and 3 bases respectively, with 12 bases between them. Germline lookup yields CDR1 DFQATT and CDR2 SNEGSKA (reference sequence). DNA of the CDR3: TGCAGTGCTAGAGATCGTCCAGATTACAATCAGCCCCAGCATTTT. Translation: CSARDRPDYNQPQHF.

The chain joins TRBV7-3 to TRBJ2-5; TRBD2 matches 12 bases. J was trimmed by 11 bases and V by 4 bases; bases with no gene match: 11. The CDR3 runs to 15 residues. Germline V gives CDR1 SGHTA, CDR2 FQGTGA. The CDR3 loop is CASSWSSGGADEQYF. The CDR3 nucleotides read TGTGCCAGCAGCTGGTCTAGCGGGGGGGCCGATGAGCAGTACTTC.

This chain links TRBV7-2 with TRBJ1-2; 7 positions agree with TRBD1. Losses at the gene ends were 1 base for V and 0 bases for J; bases not matched to a gene: 5. Germline V gene lookup returns CDR1 SGHTA and CDR2 FQGNSA. This CDR3 has 16 residues. The CDR3 sequence is CASSLGRGSSNYGYTF. The CDR3 DNA is TGTGCCAGCAGCTTAGGCAGGGGGTCATCTAACTATGGCTACACCTTC.

This clonotype showed up just a few times. The rearrangement links TRBV5-6 to TRBJ2-1; 9 positions agree with TRBD2. The CDR3 runs to 18 residues. The germline V gene has CDR1 SGHDT and CDR2 YYEEEE. V lost 2 bases, J lost 2 bases, and 11 bases stayed unmatched. CDR3 DNA: TGTGCCAGCAGCTTCCTTGCGGGAGGGCCCGAGCCCTACAATGAGCAGTTCTTC. It yields the protein CASSFLAGGPEPYNEQFF.

The chain joins TRBV5-1 to TRBJ2-5, with 8 bases fitting TRBD2. With V trimmed by 0 bases and J by 1 base, 5 bases remained unmatched. The CDR3 length is 16 residues. Germline V gene lookup returns CDR1 SGHRS and CDR2 YFSETQ. This CDR3 reads CASSLAWRGAQETQYF. Written as DNA, the CDR3 is TGCGCCAGCAGCTTGGCGTGGCGGGGGGCCCAAGAGACCCAGTACTTC.

V usage is TRBV3-1 and J usage is TRBJ1-2; no clear D. The ends were cut back, 1 base at V and 8 bases at J, with 8 bases in the middle. The CDR3 is 12 amino acids. The germline V gene has CDR1 LGHDT and CDR2 YNNKEL (reference sequence). The CDR3 loop reads CASSQGQQGYTF. The CDR3 coding sequence is TGTGCCAGCAGCCAAGGCCAACAGGGCTACACCTTC.

J is TRBJ2-7 and V is TRBV21-1; the table gives TRBD1 as D, unverified against the DNA. TRBV21-1 is a pseudogene segment. This CDR3 has 18 amino acids. The CDR3 coding sequence is TGTGCCAGCAGCAAAGGGGACAGGCGCCTAGCACGAAACTACGAGCAGTACTTC. Translation gives CASSKGDRRLARNYEQYF.

The V call is TRBV20-1, the J call TRBJ2-7; 7 bases match TRBD1. The CDR3 contains 13 residues. The germline V gene has CDR1 DFQATT and CDR2 SNEGSKA (reference sequence). J gave up 11 bases and V 0 bases, and 10 bases lay outside the gene matches. The CDR3 DNA follows: TGCAGTGCTAGAGATTTTTTGGCGCAGGGGGAGTACTTC. Its protein product is CSARDFLAQGEYF.

The rearrangement uses TRBV7-9 and TRBJ1-1; D might be TRBD1 (6 bases). This CDR3 comprises 14 residues. V lost 1 base to trimming and J lost 7 bases, with 13 bases between them. Germline V gene lookup returns CDR1 SEHNR and CDR2 FQNEAQ (reference sequence). The CDR3 loop reads CASSLENWGHEAFF. The CDR3, as DNA: TGTGCCAGCAGCTTAGAGAACTGGGGACATGAAGCTTTCTTT.

V and J are TRBV12-3 or TRBV12-4 and TRBJ2-1; 13 bases agree with TRBD2. With 6 bases clipped from V and 7 bases from J, the junction kept 12 bases outside the gene matches. CDR3 length: 17 amino acids. This chain's CDR3 is CASSSGTSGEGRNEQFF. The CDR3 region has the DNA TGTGCCAGCAGCTCTGGGACTAGCGGGGAAGGGAGGAATGAGCAGTTCTTC.

A few counts support this clonotype. V is TRBV7-2 and J is TRBJ2-3; D is ambiguous. This CDR3 comprises 14 residues. V lost 6 bases and J 2 bases, leaving 12 bases between the germline ends. Germline-derived CDR1 and CDR2 are SGHTA and FQGNSA. The CDR3 loop is CASRSKMVTDTQYF. The CDR3 DNA reads as TGTGCCAGCAGGTCGAAAATGGTCACAGATACGCAGTATTTT.

The J gene is TRBJ1-2, the V gene TRBV4-1; a weak D match, TRBD1 (5 bases). Germline CDR1 is MGHRA and CDR2 is YSYEKL. The CDR3 runs 15 residues. Trimming removed 4 bases from V and 6 bases from J, with 18 bases in between. The CDR3 loop is CASSPGQTQYDGYTF. The CDR3 DNA reads TGCGCCAGCAGCCCCGGACAAACTCAATACGATGGCTACACCTTC.

The rearrangement links TRBV29-1 to TRBJ2-1, with 8 bases matching TRBD1. The J call may not be correct, given that the DNA end is closer to TRBJ2-7. In germline, CDR1 is SQVTM, CDR2 ANQGSEA. The CDR3 length is 12 residues. DNA for the CDR3: TGCAGCTTTGGACAGGGCGGGAATGAGCAGTACTTC. Translation: CSFGQGGNEQYF.

The chain combines TRBV20-1 with TRBJ1-5, with no clear D. The germline CDR1 and CDR2 sequences are DFQATT and SNEGSKA (reference sequence). V lost 4 bases and J lost 0, with 13 bases in between. The CDR3 covers 15 residues. Written as DNA, the CDR3 is TGCAGTGCTATACTCGGCGGGAATAGCAATCAGCCCCAGCATTTT. This codes for CSAILGGNSNQPQHF.

This clonotype occurred a few times. The rearrangement links TRBV6-6 to TRBJ1-4; D unclear. Trimming stripped 7 bases from V and 8 bases from J, with 5 bases between. The CDR3 consists of 10 residues. Germline loops: CDR1 MNHNY, CDR2 SVGAGI (reference sequence). The CDR3 sequence: CASTGEKLFF. The CDR3 coding sequence is TGTGCCAGCACCGGAGAAAAACTGTTTTTT.